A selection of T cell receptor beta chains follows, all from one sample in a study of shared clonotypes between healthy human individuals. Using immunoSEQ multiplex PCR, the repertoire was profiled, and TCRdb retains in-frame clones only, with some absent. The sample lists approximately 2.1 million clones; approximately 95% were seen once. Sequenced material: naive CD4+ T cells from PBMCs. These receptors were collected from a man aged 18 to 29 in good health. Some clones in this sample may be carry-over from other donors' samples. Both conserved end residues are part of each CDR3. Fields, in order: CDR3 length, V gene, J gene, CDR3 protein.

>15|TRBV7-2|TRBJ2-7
CASSFRTGDSYEQYF
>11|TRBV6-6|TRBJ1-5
CASGVGSPQHF
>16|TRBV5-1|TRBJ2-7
CASSLVSRDRNYEQYF
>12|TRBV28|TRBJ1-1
CAYQTGNTEAFF
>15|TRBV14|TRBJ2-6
CASSQTGDGANVLTF
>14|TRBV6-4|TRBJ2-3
CASRLASSTDTQYF
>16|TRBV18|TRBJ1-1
CASSPPRLNPLSAAFF
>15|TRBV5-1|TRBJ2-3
CASSLAGDGADTQYF
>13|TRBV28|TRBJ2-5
CASSSHRWKTQYF
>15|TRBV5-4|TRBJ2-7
CASSFSSGKVYEQYF
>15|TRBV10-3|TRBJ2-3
CAINPVAGATDTQYF
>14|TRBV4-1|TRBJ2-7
CASSQDLQLYEQYF
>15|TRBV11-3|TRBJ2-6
CASSIGGVGANVLTF
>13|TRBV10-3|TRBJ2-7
CAISEDRRGEQYF
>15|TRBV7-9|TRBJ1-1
CASSLSGVMNTEAFF
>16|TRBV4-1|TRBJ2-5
CASSPRSREGQETQYF
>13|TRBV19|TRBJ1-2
CASVAGPGAGGTF
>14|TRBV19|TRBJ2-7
CATSTWTVGYEQYF
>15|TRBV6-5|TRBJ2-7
CASTAPSGNTYEQYF
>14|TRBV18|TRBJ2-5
CASSPRGPPETQYF
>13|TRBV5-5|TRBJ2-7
CASSFTSGYEQYF
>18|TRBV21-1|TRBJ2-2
CASGKRASGRAGGGELFF
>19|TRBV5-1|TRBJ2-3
CASSLMTGGGGKYPDTQYF
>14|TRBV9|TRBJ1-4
CASSVNSREEKLFF
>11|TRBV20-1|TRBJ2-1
CSGREDNEQFF
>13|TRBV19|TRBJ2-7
CASSIDRGYEQYF
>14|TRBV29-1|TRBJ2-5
CSVDLAGRQETQYF
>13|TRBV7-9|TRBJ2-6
CASSFSGANVLTF
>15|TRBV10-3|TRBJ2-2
CAIPRGEQNTGELFF
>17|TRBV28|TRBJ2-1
CASTSLAGTGSYNEQFF
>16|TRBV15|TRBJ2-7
CATSRERPVSSYEQYF
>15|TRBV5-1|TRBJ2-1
CASSFLAGGDNEQFF
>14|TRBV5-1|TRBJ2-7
CASSSTNAPYEQYF
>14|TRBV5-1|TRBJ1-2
CASSLGQRYYGYTF
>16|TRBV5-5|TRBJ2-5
CASSLTRGQTQETQYF
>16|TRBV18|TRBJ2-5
CASPPAGTGRQETQYF
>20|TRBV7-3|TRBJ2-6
CASSRSEAKGHGSGANVLTF
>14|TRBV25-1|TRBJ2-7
CASSRLLTSYEQYF
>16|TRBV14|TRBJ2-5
CASSHLSGGLQETQYF
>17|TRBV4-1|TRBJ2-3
CASSQVSQQFIPDTQYF
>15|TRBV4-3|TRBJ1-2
CASSQVGYPGYGYTF
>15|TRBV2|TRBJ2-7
CASRLMSGRTYEQYF
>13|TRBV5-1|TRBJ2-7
CASSSGGGYEQYF
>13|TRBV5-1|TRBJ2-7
CASRGGSTYEQYF
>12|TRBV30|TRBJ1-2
CAWSVRGEGYTF
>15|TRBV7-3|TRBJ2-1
CASSLGTSGSEEQFF
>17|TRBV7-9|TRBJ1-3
CASRFATYESSGNTIYF
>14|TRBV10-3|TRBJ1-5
CAISQGASGQPQHF
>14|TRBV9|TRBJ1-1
CASSVGGSDTEAFF
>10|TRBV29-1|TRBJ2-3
CKGGADTQYF